Following are 8 T cell receptor beta chains from one sample sequenced in a study of identical twins. TCRdb independently ran MiXCR on the 5' RACE reads; one entry per CDR3 protein. Among about 490,000 distinct CDR3 sequences listed, over 12% were seen once. The data also belong to a second study, concerning yellow fever vaccine responses in identical twins.

Material for sequencing was CD4+ T cells sorted from blood. All receptors derive from a woman aged 18-29 years in good health.

In its sample, this clonotype was seen many times. This sequence joins TRBV21-1 and TRBJ2-3. TRBV21-1 counts as a pseudogene. This CDR3 is built from 16 residues. The CDR3 sequence is CASSARNSTIINTQYF. CDR3 DNA: TGTGCCAGCAGCGCCAGGAACTCCACGATAATTAATACGCAGTATTTT.

This sequence joins TRBV24-1 and TRBJ1-5; D not resolved. The CDR3 is made up of 15 amino acids. The germline gives CDR1 KGHDR, CDR2 SFDVKD. With 4 bases removed from V and 0 bases from J, the gap between germline ends came to 9 bases. This CDR3 reads CATSDPGSSNQPQHF. The CDR3 nucleotides read TGTGCCACCAGTGACCCGGGATCTAGCAATCAGCCCCAGCATTTT.

The chain recombines TRBV7-8 with TRBJ2-3, with D perhaps TRBD2 (7 bases). The CDR3 is 13 residues long. V lost 6 bases and J lost 5, with 12 bases in between. From germline, CDR1 is SGHVS and CDR2 FQNEAQ. In DNA, the CDR3 is TGTGCCAGCAGGTTAAGGGGGGGAGATACGCAGTATTTT. It codes for CASRLRGGDTQYF.

There are a few counts of this clonotype. The rearrangement uses TRBV24-1 and TRBJ2-7; the D gene is possibly TRBD1 (5 bases). Trimming left V 4 bases short and J 6 bases short, with 18 bases between. CDR1 and CDR2 (germline): KGHDR, SFDVKD. The CDR3 loop spans 15 amino acids. In DNA form, the CDR3 reads TGTGCCACCAGTGAGCAGGGTAGGTCACACTCCGAGCAGTACTTC. Translated: CATSEQGRSHSEQYF.

The V and J genes are TRBV10-3 and TRBJ2-5; D not certain. CDR1 and CDR2 (germline): ENHRY, SYGVKD. There are 15 residues in the CDR3. V shed 0 bases and J shed 1 base, with 9 bases lying between them. Here the CDR3 reads CAISESTVPQETQYF. CDR3 sequence (DNA): TGTGCCATCAGTGAGTCGACGGTGCCCCAAGAGACCCAGTACTTC.

This clonotype was counted only a few times. The chain recombines TRBV20-1 with TRBJ2-5; D not resolved. The germline V gene encodes CDR1 DFQATT and CDR2 SNEGSKA (reference sequence). The germline V and J ends were trimmed by 5 bases and 3 bases, with 10 bases remaining between them. This CDR3 spans 12 amino acids. The CDR3 nucleotides are TGCAGTGCTCCACGGCAGGAAGAGACCCAGTACTTC. This sequence encodes CSAPRQEETQYF.

The count of this clonotype is one. V gene TRBV11-2 combines with J gene TRBJ2-3; TRBD2 matches at 7 bases. Unmatched junction bases numbered 14, after V lost 5 bases and J lost 0 bases. CDR3 length: 18 residues. Germline CDR1 reads SGHAT; CDR2 reads FQNNGV. CDR3 loop: CASSPRGVRERSTDTQYF. The CDR3 DNA sequence: TGTGCCAGCAGCCCCCGGGGAGTGCGGGAGAGAAGCACAGATACGCAGTATTTT.

The gene calls are TRBV5-1 and TRBJ2-7; 16 bases align to TRBD2. V dropped 4 bases and J dropped 0; count of bases not matched to a gene: 4. The CDR3 length is 17 residues. From germline, CDR1 is SGHRS and CDR2 YFSETQ. CDR3 residues: CASSPGTSGRVSYEQYF. In DNA, the CDR3 is TGCGCCAGCAGCCCTGGGACTAGCGGGAGGGTCTCCTACGAGCAGTACTTC.